These 28 T cell receptor beta chains share one sample of origin, sequenced in a study of CD4 T cells in relation to SARS-CoV-2 and coronaviruses. Profiling relied on immunoSEQ multiplex PCR, and the TCRdb table lists in-frame clones only, not all of them. Of 68,000 or so clones in the sample, approximately 93% are singletons; the top ten hold around 0.23%. CD4+ T cells from unexposed donors were obtained before the COVID-19 pandemic (2011-2018). Sequencing used naive CD4+ T cells from PBMCs. The subset was: naive CD4+ T cells isolated by negative enrichment. These receptors all come from a human donor in good health.

This chain joins TRBV24-1 and TRBJ1-2; 9 bases are shared with TRBD1. This CDR3 spans 15 amino acids. V was clipped by 3 bases and J by 4 bases; unmatched bases: 5. Per the germline V gene, CDR1 is KGHDR and CDR2 is SFDVKD. In nucleotides, the CDR3 is TGTGCCACCAGTGATCCCACGGACAGGGGCTATGGCTACACCTTC. Encoded protein: CATSDPTDRGYGYTF.

CDR3 DNA sequence: TGTGCCAGCAGCCAAGATTACTGGGCTAGCGGGAGATGGTCAGATACGCAGTATTTT. This encodes CASSQDYWASGRWSDTQYF. This sequence joins TRBV3-1 (or the pseudogene TRBV3-2) and TRBJ2-3; 10 positions match TRBD2. V lost 0 bases, J lost 4 bases, and 13 bases stayed unmatched. CDR1 is LGHDT and CDR2 is YNNKEL in the germline V gene (reference sequence). This CDR3 is built from 19 residues.

The chain uses TRBV4-1 and TRBJ1-3; 7 bases map to TRBD1. V was clipped by 1 base and J by 4 bases; unmatched bases: 7. Germline values: CDR1 MGHRA, CDR2 YSYEKL. The CDR3 covers 16 residues. CDR3 in amino acids: CASSQGVTGYGNTIYF. The CDR3 region has the DNA TGCGCCAGCAGCCAAGGGGTGACAGGGTACGGAAACACCATATATTTT.

This CDR3 is CASSKDRGADTQYF. The CDR3 region has the DNA TGTGCCAGCAGCAAGGACAGGGGAGCAGATACGCAGTATTTT. This sequence joins TRBV7-2 and TRBJ2-3, with TRBD1 matching over 9 bases. Germline CDR1 and CDR2: SGHTA and FQGNSA. This CDR3 is built from 14 residues. V dropped 5 bases and J dropped 4; count of bases not matched to a gene: 4.

This chain joins TRBV7-2 and TRBJ2-7; 12 bases match TRBD2. Germline V gives CDR1 SGHTA, CDR2 FQGNSA. The J segment lost 7 bases and the V segment lost 4 bases, leaving 8 bases of the junction unmatched. There are 15 residues in the CDR3. The CDR3 nucleotides read TGTGCCAGCAGCTCCTACCTTACTAGCGGGGGGGAGCAGTACTTC. This gives the protein CASSSYLTSGGEQYF.

The chain links TRBV28 to TRBJ2-4, with 8 positions matching TRBD2. This CDR3 comprises 13 residues. Germline CDR1 and CDR2: MDHEN and SYDVKM. Trimming took 6 bases from V and 5 from J; bases not matched to a gene: 3. This CDR3 is CASRSGGENIQYF. CDR3 bases: TGTGCCAGCAGGTCGGGGGGGGAAAACATTCAGTACTTC.

This sequence joins TRBV28 and TRBJ2-7; tentative D call: TRBD1 (6 bases). V was shortened by 8 bases and J by 2 bases, with 10 bases between the two germline ends. The CDR3 length is 12 residues. Germline assignment: CDR1 MDHEN and CDR2 SYDVKM. The CDR3 spells CASRDMTYEQYF. CDR3 in DNA: TGTGCCAGCCGGGACATGACCTACGAGCAGTACTTC.

This clone was observed a few times. V gene TRBV14 combines with J gene TRBJ1-3; D is undetermined. CDR3 length: 13 amino acids. The V gene's germline CDR1 is SGHDN and CDR2 FVKESK. Trimming left V 4 bases short and J 4 bases short, with 8 bases between. CDR3 amino acids: CASSRRVGNTIYF. The DNA of the CDR3 is TGTGCCAGCAGCCGAAGGGTGGGAAACACCATATATTTT.

Note on this clone: One end of the junction varies from germline; a read error may be responsible. The chain uses TRBV6-1 and TRBJ2-3; 13 bases align to TRBD2. Germline CDR1 reads MNHNS; CDR2 reads SASEGT. CDR3 length: 18 amino acids. CDR3 sequence: CASIESPQGLAGPDTQYF. The CDR3 coding sequence is TGTGCCAGCATTGAATCTCCACAGGGACTAGCGGGACCCGATACGCAGTATTTT.

On this clone: Additional DNA sequences in this sample encode the identical CDR3. This rearrangement joins TRBV9 to TRBJ2-2, with a tentative D call TRBD1 (6 bases). Germline CDR1 SGDLS, CDR2 YYNGEE. V lost 0 bases and J 0 bases, leaving 6 bases between the germline ends. This CDR3 comprises 15 residues. The CDR3 coding sequence is TGTGCCAGCAGCGTAGGACAGGCGAACACCGGGGAGCTGTTTTTT. It codes for CASSVGQANTGELFF.

This clone was observed once. J is TRBJ2-2 and V is TRBV9; D is unresolved. The germline V and J ends were trimmed by 5 bases and 6 bases, with 5 bases remaining between them. Germline lookup yields CDR1 SGDLS and CDR2 YYNGEE. This CDR3 region has 11 residues. The CDR3 is CASRRSGELFF. The CDR3 coding sequence is TGTGCCAGCAGGCGGTCCGGGGAGCTGTTTTTT.

V usage is TRBV3-1 (or the pseudogene TRBV3-2) and J usage is TRBJ2-5; no reliable D call. The CDR3 covers 12 residues. From germline, CDR1 is LGHDT and CDR2 YNNKEL (reference sequence). V lost 4 bases to trimming and J lost 9 bases, with 12 bases between them. This CDR3 reads CASSPTVGSQYF. The CDR3 bases are TGTGCCAGCAGCCCCACAGTAGGGTCCCAGTACTTC.

V gene TRBV4-3 combines with J gene TRBJ1-2; a possible D gene is TRBD1 (6 bases). This CDR3 region has 17 residues. The V end was cut by 0 bases, the J end by 3 bases, with 17 bases between. Germline lookup yields CDR1 LGHNA and CDR2 YSLEER. This chain's CDR3 is CASSQEFTGTTHYGYTF. Here the CDR3 DNA reads TGCGCCAGCAGCCAAGAGTTTACAGGGACAACTCACTATGGCTACACCTTC.

The chain combines TRBV5-1 with TRBJ2-7, with D hard to call. V lost 3 bases, J lost 2 bases, and 9 bases lay in between. This CDR3 comprises 13 residues. Per the germline V gene, CDR1 is SGHRS and CDR2 is YFSETQ. CDR3 protein: CASSSTPAYEQYF. As DNA, the CDR3 is TGCGCCAGCAGCTCTACCCCCGCCTACGAGCAGTACTTC.

CDR3: CASSGQGNYGYTF. For the CDR3, the DNA is TGCGCCAGCAGCGGACAGGGGAACTATGGCTACACCTTC. This chain connects TRBV5-1 to TRBJ1-2; 9 bases align to TRBD1. Germline V lookup: CDR1 SGHRS, CDR2 YFSETQ. The trim removed 4 bases at V and 2 bases at J, leaving 0 bases unmatched. The CDR3 runs 13 residues.

This chain joins TRBV11-2 and TRBJ1-6, with D hard to call. Germline lookup yields CDR1 SGHAT and CDR2 FQNNGV. There are 17 residues in the CDR3. Trimming pared 0 bases from V and 0 bases from J, leaving 9 bases between. The CDR3 coding sequence is TGTGCCAGCAGCTTAGACCACGGAGGCTCCTATAATTCACCCCTCCACTTT. Encoded protein: CASSLDHGGSYNSPLHF.

This chain connects TRBV15 to TRBJ2-5; perhaps D is TRBD1 or TRBD2 (5 bases each). Germline assignment: CDR1 LNHNV and CDR2 YYDKDF (reference sequence). Trimming pared 0 bases from V and 7 bases from J, leaving 21 bases between. The length of the CDR3 is 17 residues. The chain's CDR3 is CATSRDSAGTPLGTQYF. The CDR3 region has the DNA TGTGCCACCAGCAGAGACTCGGCCGGGACGCCGTTAGGGACCCAGTACTTC.

The chain combines TRBV28 with TRBJ2-2; the match to TRBD2 covers 7 bases. Trimming at V came to 7 bases and at J to 1 base, leaving 3 bases not matched to a gene. This CDR3 spans 14 amino acids. Germline V gene sequence: CDR1 MDHEN, CDR2 SYDVKM. CDR3 amino acids: CASIREVNTGELFF. DNA of the CDR3: TGTGCCAGCATTCGGGAGGTGAACACCGGGGAGCTGTTTTTT.

The V gene is TRBV5-1, the J gene TRBJ2-5, with a tentative D call TRBD2 (5 bases). Trimming took 2 bases from V and 1 from J, leaving 9 bases between them. There are 14 residues in the CDR3. From germline, CDR1 is SGHRS and CDR2 YFSETQ. CDR3 sequence: CASSLQRTQETQYF. The CDR3 nucleotides read TGCGCCAGCAGCTTACAGCGGACCCAAGAGACCCAGTACTTC.

The rearrangement uses TRBV6-5 and TRBJ2-1, with D possibly matching TRBD1 (5 bases). This CDR3 is built from 13 residues. Per the germline V gene, CDR1 is MNHEY and CDR2 is SVGAGI. Trimming took off 2 bases at V and 5 bases at J, with 7 bases between the two ends. The CDR3 nucleotides read TGTGCCAGCAGTTACGCCAGGGACAATGAGCAGTTCTTC. Protein sequence: CASSYARDNEQFF.

The chain recombines TRBV2 with TRBJ2-5; tentative D call: TRBD1 (6 bases). The CDR3 covers 13 residues. Looked up from germline, CDR1 is SNHLY and CDR2 is FYNNEI. The V and J ends lost 4 bases and 3 bases respectively, with 9 bases between them. CDR3 DNA sequence: TGTGCCAGCAGTGGTCAGGGGAAAGAGACCCAGTACTTC. It translates to CASSGQGKETQYF. The whole variable domain, remainder taken from reference TRBV2 and TRBJ2-5, is EPEVTQTPSHQVTQMGQEVILRCVPISNHLYFYWYRQILGQKVEFLVSFYNNEISEKSEIFDDQFSVERPDGSNFTLKIRSTKLEDSAMYFCASSGQGKETQYFGPGTRLLVL.

The chain joins TRBV7-9 to TRBJ2-1; perhaps TRBD2 as D (5 bases). CDR3 length equals 14 residues. V gave up 2 bases and J gave up 8 bases, with 13 bases separating them. Germline assignment: CDR1 SEHNR and CDR2 FQNEAQ (reference sequence). In nucleotides, the CDR3 is TGTGCCAGCAGCTTACTAGACCCCGGGGATGAGCAGTTCTTC. This translates into CASSLLDPGDEQFF. The full variable domain, with the rest looked up from reference TRBV7-9 and TRBJ2-1, is DTGVSQNPRHKITKRGQNVTFRCDPISEHNRLYWYRQTLGQGPEFLTYFQNEAQLEKSRLLSDRFSAERPKGSFSTLEIQRTEQGDSAMYLCASSLLDPGDEQFFGPGTRLTVL.

CDR3 coding DNA: TGTGCCAGCAGCCAAGAGGGCGGGAGATTGGACGGGGAGCTGTTTTTT. Translating gives CASSQEGGRLDGELFF. The genes are TRBV4-2 and TRBJ2-2, with 7 bases fitting TRBD2. This CDR3 comprises 16 residues. CDR1 LGHNA and CDR2 YNFKEQ come from the germline V gene. The V gene end was trimmed by 0 bases and the J gene end by 7 bases; junction bases not matched to a gene: 8.

The chain employs TRBV5-1 and TRBJ1-6; D is uncertain. This CDR3 contains 13 residues. The germline V gene encodes CDR1 SGHRS and CDR2 YFSETQ. Deletions cut 7 bases from V and 7 bases from J, with 12 bases between. This CDR3 reads CASQPGPNSPLHF. CDR3 coding DNA: TGCGCCAGCCAACCGGGCCCCAATTCACCCCTCCACTTT.

The chain uses TRBV5-1 and TRBJ2-3; D uncertain. Germline V CDR1 and CDR2: SGHRS, YFSETQ. The CDR3 runs 13 residues. V shed 4 bases and J shed 1 base, with 7 bases lying between them. Here the CDR3 DNA reads TGCGCCAGCAGCCCAAGCGGCACAGATACGCAGTATTTT. Encoded protein: CASSPSGTDTQYF.

The rearrangement links TRBV24-1 to TRBJ2-6, with D possibly being TRBD1 (6 bases). The V end lost 4 bases, the J end lost 1 base, and 10 bases lay between the germline ends. Germline V lookup: CDR1 KGHDR, CDR2 SFDVKD. The CDR3 sequence is 16 residues long. The CDR3 sequence: CATSEPTGSGANVLTF. The DNA for the CDR3 is TGTGCCACCAGTGAACCGACAGGTTCTGGGGCCAACGTCCTGACTTTC.

The chain links TRBV6-6 to TRBJ1-1; D is unresolved. The CDR3 is 13 amino acids. Trimming removed 0 bases at V and 0 bases at J, with 2 bases between. Germline assignment: CDR1 MNHNY and CDR2 SVGAGI (reference sequence). In nucleotides, the CDR3 is TGTGCCAGCAGTTACTCTGTGAACACTGAAGCTTTCTTT. Translation gives CASSYSVNTEAFF.

The chain's CDR3 is CSVEGQPTSYNEQFF. For the CDR3, the DNA is TGCAGCGTTGAGGGCCAGCCAACCTCCTACAATGAGCAGTTCTTC. The rearrangement uses TRBV29-1 and TRBJ2-1; D unclear. The germline gives CDR1 SQVTM, CDR2 ANQGSEA. Trimming stripped 3 bases from V and 0 bases from J, with 12 bases between. The CDR3 totals 15 residues.